A selection of T cell receptor beta chains follows, all from one sample in a study of cytomegalovirus exposure and HLA in healthy donors. This table comes from immunoSEQ multiplex PCR, and its TCRdb copy is limited to in-frame clones, with some not included. This sample contains some 130,000 clones. Sequencing input: PBMCs. These receptors all come from a woman aged 60 to 75 in good health and CMV-seronegative. The CDR3 runs from the conserved cysteine through the conserved F or W. D genes are given only for firm matches.

j_call,d_call,v_call,cdr3_nt,cdr3_aa
TRBJ2-2,TRBD2,TRBV5-4,TGTGCCAGCAGCGGTCGGGAGGCCAACACCGGGGAGCTGTTTTTT,CASSGREANTGELFF
TRBJ2-1,TRBD2,TRBV29-1,TGCAGCGTTGAAGGTTTAGGGACTAGCGGCTCCTACAATGAGCAGTTCTTC,CSVEGLGTSGSYNEQFF
TRBJ2-7,TRBD2,TRBV2,TGTGCCAGCAGCACCCGTAGCGGGAGTTACGAGCAGTACTTC,CASSTRSGSYEQYF
TRBJ2-2,.,TRBV2,TGTGCCAGCGTGATAGCGGTTAACACCGGGGAGCTGTTTTTT,CASVIAVNTGELFF
TRBJ1-2,.,TRBV27,TGTGCCAGCAGTCCCGGAGTTAACTATGGCTACACCTTC,CASSPGVNYGYTF
TRBJ1-1,.,TRBV6-1,TGTGCCAGCAGCCTCAATCCCGGGTCAAACACTGAAGCTTTCTTT,CASSLNPGSNTEAFF
TRBJ2-7,TRBD2,TRBV6-6,TGTGCCAGCAGTTACTCCCCTAGCGGGGGTTACGAGCAGTACTTC,CASSYSPSGGYEQYF
TRBJ2-3,TRBD1,TRBV5-1,TGCGCCAGCAGCTTGGACGGACAGGGCCCAGATACGCAGTATTTT,CASSLDGQGPDTQYF
TRBJ2-5,TRBD2,TRBV4-1,TGCGCCAGCAGCCTCCGGACTAGCGGGAGCTCCGAGACCCAGTACTTC,CASSLRTSGSSETQYF
TRBJ1-5,.,TRBV19,TGTGCCAGTAGTATTGGAGGGGTTCGGCCCCAGCATTTT,CASSIGGVRPQHF
TRBJ2-2,TRBD1,TRBV27,TGTGCCAGCAGTACCTCGACAGGGGGCACCGGGGAGCTGTTTTTT,CASSTSTGGTGELFF
TRBJ1-3,.,TRBV2,TGTGCCAGCAGGGACAGCTCTGGAAACACCATATATTTT,CASRDSSGNTIYF
TRBJ2-2,TRBD2,TRBV11-3,TGTGCCAGCAGCCCTAGCGGGAGGGCCGGGACCGGGGAGCTGTTTTTT,CASSPSGRAGTGELFF
TRBJ1-2,.,TRBV6-5,TGTGCCAGCAGGGGCGGGTTAGGAGAGGTCTATGGCTACACCTTC,CASRGGLGEVYGYTF
TRBJ1-1,TRBD1,TRBV7-6,TGTGCCAGCAGCCCAGGGGGACAGGGGAACACTGAAGCTTTCTTT,CASSPGGQGNTEAFF